Below, 20 T cell receptor beta chains from the same sample are listed, as sequenced in a study of beta chain features in type 1 diabetes. The study's findings and limits: TCRB CDR3s were moderately but significantly shorter in Type 1 diabetes patients in all four CD4+ subsets.

As every portion of the isolated RNA was reverse transcribed, the sequencing read expressed TCRB transcripts. This table comes from immunoSEQ multiplex PCR, and its TCRdb copy is limited to in-frame clones, with some not included. Of fewer than 110,000 clones listed, 25% to 35% are singletons. The antigens these receptors bind are not known. Sequences were obtained from central memory CD4+ T cells from blood. The source is a woman younger than 30 with type 1 diabetes.

This clone was counted only a few times. The chain couples TRBV25-1 to TRBJ2-5, with D possibly being TRBD2 (6 bases). This CDR3 is 14 amino acids long. The V gene lost 6 bases and the J gene lost 1 base, with 12 bases spanning the gap. Germline V gene data show CDR1 as MGHDK and CDR2 as SYGVNS. Here the CDR3 DNA reads TGTGCCAGCAGGAGAGGCGGGACCCAAGAGACCCAGTACTTC. This translates into CASRRGGTQETQYF.

This clone was recorded a few times. The rearrangement links TRBV4-3 to TRBJ2-5; TRBD2 matches at 14 bases. The CDR3 runs to 17 residues. The germline V gene encodes CDR1 LGHNA and CDR2 YSLEER. Trimming removed 3 bases from V and 5 bases from J; junction bases left unmatched: 8. DNA of the CDR3: TGCGCCAGCAGCCACCGACTAGCGGGGGGGAGGAGGGAGACCCAGTACTTC. It yields the protein CASSHRLAGGRRETQYF.

A few counts support this clone. This chain joins TRBV6-5 and TRBJ1-1; tentatively, D is TRBD1 (6 bases). Between the trimmed V and J ends, which lost 6 bases and 5 bases, there was a span of 16 bases. This CDR3 is 14 amino acids long. The germline CDR1 and CDR2 sequences are MNHEY and SVGAGI. The CDR3 nucleotides are TGTGCCAGCAGCCTTGACAGGTCCAAGACTGAAGCTTTCTTT. Amino acid sequence: CASSLDRSKTEAFF.

The chain carries TRBV4-2 and TRBJ2-7, with D perhaps matching TRBD1 (6 bases). This CDR3 is built from 16 residues. CDR1 is LGHNA and CDR2 is YNFKEQ in the germline V gene. The V end lost 2 bases, the J end lost 5 bases, and 19 bases lay between the germline ends. The chain's CDR3 is CASSQRDNRVDHEQYF. DNA for the CDR3: TGTGCCAGCAGCCAAAGGGATAACAGGGTCGACCACGAGCAGTACTTC.

This clone has more than one count but fewer than ten. The chain carries TRBV7-9 and TRBJ2-5; maybe TRBD2 (6 bases). The ends were cut back, 3 bases at V and 4 bases at J, with 12 bases in the middle. Germline CDR1 is SEHNR and CDR2 is FQNEAQ (reference sequence). There are 14 residues in the CDR3. DNA of the CDR3: TGTGCCAGCAGCTTGCATAGCGGAGGAGAGACCCAGTACTTC. Its translation is CASSLHSGGETQYF.

The CDR3 DNA sequence: TGTGCCAGCAGCGGTCGACAGGGCGGGGGCACAGATACGCAGTATTTT. Amino acid sequence: CASSGRQGGGTDTQYF. The rearrangement uses TRBV9 and TRBJ2-3; tentative D call: TRBD1 (7 bases). The CDR3 loop spans 16 amino acids. Per germline, CDR1 SGDLS and CDR2 YYNGEE. V was shortened by 3 bases and J by 1 base, with 15 bases between the two germline ends.

The gene calls are TRBV6-5 and TRBJ2-7; 7 nucleotides agree with TRBD1. Germline CDR1 is MNHEY and CDR2 is SVGAGI. This CDR3 has 13 residues. J was trimmed by 0 bases and V by 8 bases; bases with no gene match: 4. DNA for the CDR3: TGTGCCAGCCGCCGGGACAGCTCCTACGAGCAGTACTTC. Translation gives CASRRDSSYEQYF.

This clone was detected only a few times. The CDR3 DNA sequence: TGTGCCAGCAGCCAAGAAGGTTCTTCAGGGGGTCTGTTTTTT. This codes for CASSQEGSSGGLFF. The chain combines TRBV14 with TRBJ2-2, with 7 bases lining up with TRBD1. The J segment lost 14 bases and the V segment lost 0 bases, leaving 9 bases of the junction unmatched. The germline gives CDR1 SGHDN, CDR2 FVKESK. This CDR3 is 14 amino acids long.

The chain links TRBV7-2 to TRBJ1-4; 7 positions match TRBD1. Germline CDR1 is SGHTA and CDR2 is FQGNSA. V was pared by 4 bases and J by 4 bases, with 6 bases of the junction left unmatched. The CDR3 totals 15 residues. The CDR3 DNA is TGTGCCAGCAGCTCCAAGACAGGGCATAATGAAAAACTGTTTTTT. This codes for CASSSKTGHNEKLFF.

This clone has a handful of counts. The genes are TRBV27 and TRBJ2-7; TRBD1 matches at 8 bases. Germline values: CDR1 MNHEY, CDR2 SMNVEV (reference sequence). The junction had 10 bases not matched to a gene; V was cut back by 5 bases and J by 7 bases. The CDR3 runs 14 residues. Here the CDR3 DNA reads TGTGCCAGCAGTCCCCTACGGGACAGGCCAGAGCAGTACGTC. It is translated as CASSPLRDRPEQYV.

This clone came up a few times. The chain has TRBV20-1 and TRBJ2-7; D remains unclear. V was shortened by 6 bases and J by 2 bases, with 8 bases between the two germline ends. The germline V gene encodes CDR1 DFQATT and CDR2 SNEGSKA (reference sequence). The CDR3 contains 11 residues. This CDR3 reads CSASPTYEQYF. The CDR3 coding sequence is TGCAGTGCGAGCCCCACCTACGAGCAGTACTTC.

The genes are TRBV6-6 and TRBJ1-2; possibly TRBD1 for D (5 bases). Trimming shortened V by 0 bases and J by 2 bases, and 7 bases separated the two germline ends. Germline-derived CDR1 and CDR2 are MNHNY and SVGAGI (reference sequence). The CDR3 is 14 residues long. The CDR3 sequence is CASSYSGLNYGYTF. The CDR3, as DNA: TGTGCCAGCAGTTACTCGGGACTCAACTATGGCTACACCTTC.

The rearrangement links TRBV5-6 to TRBJ2-7, with D maybe TRBD1 (5 bases). V lost 2 bases, J lost 2 bases, and 5 bases lay in between. CDR1 and CDR2 (germline): SGHDT, YYEEEE. The CDR3 totals 12 residues. CDR3 loop: CASSLQAYEQYF. The CDR3 nucleotides read TGTGCCAGCAGCTTACAGGCCTACGAGCAGTACTTC.

This clone was seen a handful of times. The V and J genes are TRBV19 and TRBJ2-3; the D gene is possibly TRBD2 (5 bases). Germline V gene data show CDR1 as LNHDA and CDR2 as SQIVND (reference sequence). The CDR3 extends over 14 amino acids. V was shortened by 9 bases and J by 4 bases, with 17 bases between the two germline ends. The CDR3 sequence is CASGMRGSADTQYF. The DNA of the CDR3 is TGTGCCAGCGGCATGAGAGGGAGCGCAGATACGCAGTATTTT.

The chain uses TRBV30 and TRBJ2-7; TRBD2 agrees at 8 bases. Losses at the gene ends were 1 base for V and 3 bases for J; bases not matched to a gene: 8. The CDR3 is 15 residues long. Germline V gene sequence: CDR1 GTSNPN, CDR2 SVGIG (reference sequence). In DNA form, the CDR3 reads TGTGCCTGGAGTGCCGGGAGGGCCCAGGGCTACGAGCAGTACTTC. This codes for CAWSAGRAQGYEQYF.

The chain recombines TRBV28 with TRBJ2-7; 8 nucleotides agree with TRBD1. The ends lost 5 bases at V and 3 bases at J; junction bases unmatched: 18. Per the germline V gene, CDR1 is MDHEN and CDR2 is SYDVKM. This CDR3 is 18 amino acids long. Here the CDR3 DNA reads TGTGCCAGCAGTACCGACAGGGGCCGATCGGCTTTTTACTACGAGCAGTACTTC. It is translated as CASSTDRGRSAFYYEQYF.

This clone has just a few counts. The chain has TRBV11-3 and TRBJ2-1; 10 nucleotides agree with TRBD1. Looked up from germline, CDR1 is SGHNT and CDR2 is YENEEA. V lost 5 bases and J lost 5; bases outside the gene matches: 9. This CDR3 contains 16 residues. DNA for the CDR3: TGTGCCAGCAGCCCACAAGGGGACAGGGGAAACAATGAGCAGTTCTTC. Protein sequence: CASSPQGDRGNNEQFF.

The chain carries TRBV19 and TRBJ2-1, with 9 bases that match TRBD2. Germline-derived CDR1 and CDR2 are LNHDA and SQIVND (reference sequence). The CDR3 contains 17 residues. J was trimmed by 7 bases and V by 7 bases; bases with no gene match: 17. The CDR3 sequence: CASTRGSGREGRNEQFF. As DNA, the CDR3 is TGTGCCAGTACCAGGGGGTCGGGGCGGGAGGGCCGTAATGAGCAGTTCTTC.

The genes are TRBV5-1 and TRBJ1-1, with D possibly matching TRBD1 (6 bases). The CDR3 length is 14 residues. V lost 4 bases to trimming and J lost 4 bases, with 14 bases between them. Germline CDR1 reads SGHRS; CDR2 reads YFSETQ. CDR3 bases: TGCGCCAGCAGCCCCAAAACAGGGTCCACTGAAGCTTTCTTT. It encodes CASSPKTGSTEAFF.

This clone was observed a handful of times. This chain links TRBV7-6 with TRBJ1-1; D gene uncertain. Trimming pared 8 bases from V and 11 bases from J, leaving 15 bases between. The CDR3 extends over 11 amino acids. CDR1 and CDR2 from the germline V gene are SGHVS and FNYEAQ. CDR3 region: CASRDLGEAFF. CDR3 sequence (DNA): TGTGCCAGCCGAGACCTCGGGGAGGCTTTCTTT.